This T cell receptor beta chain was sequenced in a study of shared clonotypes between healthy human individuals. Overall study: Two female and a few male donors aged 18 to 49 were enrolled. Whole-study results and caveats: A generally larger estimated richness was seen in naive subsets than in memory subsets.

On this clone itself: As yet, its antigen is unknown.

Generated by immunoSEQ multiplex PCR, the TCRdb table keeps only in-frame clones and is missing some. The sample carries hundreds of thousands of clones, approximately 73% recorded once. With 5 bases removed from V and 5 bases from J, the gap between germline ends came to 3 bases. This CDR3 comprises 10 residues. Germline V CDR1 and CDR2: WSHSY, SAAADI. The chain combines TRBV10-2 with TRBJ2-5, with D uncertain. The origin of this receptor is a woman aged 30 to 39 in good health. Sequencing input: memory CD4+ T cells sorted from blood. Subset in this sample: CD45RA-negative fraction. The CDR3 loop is CASSRETQYF. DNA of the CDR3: TGCGCCAGCAGTAGGGAGACCCAGTACTTC.